The sequence of this TCR beta chain was determined in a study of technical replicates of blood from several donors. The data were produced by immunoSEQ multiplex PCR, yet TCRdb's version contains in-frame clones alone and is incomplete. The sample lists over 55,000 clones; approximately 89% were seen once. The trim removed 4 bases at V and 3 bases at J, leaving 9 bases unmatched. The CDR3 sequence is 16 residues long. Germline-derived CDR1 and CDR2 are SGHDT and YYEEEE. Sequenced: PBMCs. The chain employs TRBV5-6 and TRBJ1-4; 7 nucleotides align to TRBD1. This clonotype was sampled from a human donor in good health. Some clones in this sample may be carry-over from other donors' samples. The chain's CDR3 is CASSPTGALANEKLFF. The DNA of the CDR3 is TGTGCCAGCAGCCCAACAGGGGCGCTGGCTAATGAAAAACTGTTTTTT.